The 26 T cell receptor beta chains listed next were all sequenced from one sample in a study of blood T cell repertoires in COVID-19. Here immunoSEQ multiplex PCR was the method, and the copy in TCRdb shows in-frame clones only, minus some. The table lists roughly 400,000 clones, 90% of them singletons. The sequenced sample was PBMCs or T cells enriched from blood (not recorded which). Source of these receptors: a man younger than 30 who had recovered from COVID-19.

This clone occurred once. V usage is TRBV30 and J usage is TRBJ2-5; 13 nucleotides agree with TRBD2. Germline V gene sequence: CDR1 GTSNPN, CDR2 SVGIG (reference sequence). The CDR3 extends over 15 amino acids. After removal of 0 bases from V and 5 bases from J, the junction contained 3 bases not matched to a gene. This CDR3 reads CAWSVMGLAGETQYF. Written as DNA, the CDR3 is TGTGCCTGGAGTGTAATGGGACTAGCGGGGGAGACCCAGTACTTC.

The rearrangement links TRBV7-9 to TRBJ2-2; 14 bases fit TRBD2. J gave up 6 bases and V 6 bases, and 15 bases lay outside the gene matches. The CDR3 spans 19 residues. Germline lookup yields CDR1 SEHNR and CDR2 FQNEAQ (reference sequence). CDR3 region: CASRRSPGTSGRRAGELFF. The CDR3 DNA reads TGTGCCAGCAGACGGAGTCCAGGGACTAGCGGGAGACGGGCCGGGGAGCTGTTTTTT.

J is TRBJ2-1 and V is TRBV7-3, with TRBD1 identical over 10 bases. The junction had 7 bases not matched to a gene; V was cut back by 5 bases and J by 15 bases. Per germline, CDR1 SGHTA and CDR2 FQGTGA. The CDR3 has 12 residues. CDR3 residues: CASSKRQGAPFF. The CDR3 DNA is TGTGCCAGCAGCAAGAGACAGGGGGCGCCGTTCTTC. Combining the CDR3 with reference TRBV7-3 and TRBJ2-1 gives the whole variable domain GAGVSQTPSNKVTEKGKYVELRCDPISGHTALYWYRQSLGQGPEFLIYFQGTGAADDSGLPNDRFFAVRPEGSVSTLKIQRTERGDSAVYLCASSKRQGAPFFGPGTRLTVL.

This rearrangement joins TRBV28 to TRBJ1-4; 7 nucleotides agree with TRBD1. The V gene end was trimmed by 7 bases and the J gene end by 4 bases; junction bases not matched to a gene: 6. Germline V lookup: CDR1 MDHEN, CDR2 SYDVKM. The CDR3 spans 14 residues. Here the CDR3 DNA reads TGTGCCAGCACCTACAGGGGACTTAATGAAAAACTGTTTTTT. Its protein is CASTYRGLNEKLFF.

The gene calls are TRBV6-6 and TRBJ2-7, with TRBD1 matching 9 bases. From germline, CDR1 is MNHNY and CDR2 SVGAGI (reference sequence). This CDR3 comprises 14 residues. With 8 bases clipped from V and 2 bases from J, the junction kept 7 bases outside the gene matches. This CDR3 reads CASSRRQGAYEQYF. CDR3 DNA: TGTGCCAGCTCCCGGCGACAGGGGGCCTACGAGCAGTACTTC.

The chain uses TRBV5-6 and TRBJ1-1; the D gene is possibly TRBD1 (5 bases). Germline V gene sequence: CDR1 SGHDT, CDR2 YYEEEE. The CDR3 totals 13 residues. V shed 0 bases and J shed 7 bases, with 10 bases lying between them. The DNA for the CDR3 is TGTGCCAGCAGCTTGGCCGCGGGGGTTGAAGCTTTCTTT. This sequence encodes CASSLAAGVEAFF.

The chain couples TRBV15 to TRBJ2-1, with 9 bases that match TRBD2. CDR3 length: 17 amino acids. V lost 5 bases, J lost 8 bases, and 16 bases stayed unmatched. Per the germline V gene, CDR1 is LNHNV and CDR2 is YYDKDF (reference sequence). The CDR3 reads CATSAPLGRTSVYEQFF. DNA for the CDR3: TGTGCCACCAGCGCACCCCTAGGCCGGACTAGCGTTTATGAGCAGTTCTTC.

The chain couples TRBV27 to TRBJ2-1; maybe TRBD2 (6 bases). The CDR3 is 18 residues long. The germline V gene has CDR1 MNHEY and CDR2 SMNVEV (reference sequence). Trimming took 3 bases from V and 8 from J, leaving 26 bases between them. CDR3 sequence reads: CASSFVLRTGLPPHEQFF. The CDR3, as DNA: TGTGCCAGCAGTTTCGTTTTACGCACGGGACTTCCGCCCCATGAGCAGTTCTTC.

The chain employs TRBV4-2 and TRBJ1-2; D unresolved. In germline, CDR1 is LGHNA, CDR2 YNFKEQ. The V end lost 1 base, the J end lost 0 bases, and 12 bases lay between the germline ends. CDR3 length: 16 amino acids. The chain's CDR3 is CASSQATADANYGYTF. The CDR3 nucleotides read TGTGCCAGCAGCCAAGCCACAGCAGATGCTAACTATGGCTACACCTTC.

The chain links TRBV28 to TRBJ1-5; D possibly corresponds to TRBD1 (5 bases). The CDR3 contains 15 residues. CDR1 is MDHEN and CDR2 is SYDVKM in the germline V gene. Trimming took off 7 bases at V and 4 bases at J, with 17 bases between the two ends. DNA for the CDR3: TGTGCCAGCACCGCCCCCCGGGGGGGAAATCAGCCCCAGCATTTT. Amino acids: CASTAPRGGNQPQHF.

The chain couples TRBV20-1 to TRBJ1-1, with 8 bases aligning to TRBD1. CDR3 length: 14 residues. J was trimmed by 1 base and V by 3 bases; bases with no gene match: 4. Germline CDR1 reads DFQATT; CDR2 reads SNEGSKA (reference sequence). CDR3 sequence reads: CSASQGASNTEAFF. The CDR3 DNA reads as TGCAGTGCTAGTCAGGGGGCTTCGAACACTGAAGCTTTCTTT.

The chain combines TRBV2 with TRBJ1-3, with TRBD1 identical over 7 bases. V lost 6 bases and J lost 2; bases outside the gene matches: 1. The CDR3 is 13 residues long. Germline V gene sequence: CDR1 SNHLY, CDR2 FYNNEI. The CDR3 bases are TGTGCCAGCAGGCAGGGGGCTGGAAACACCATATATTTT. Its protein product is CASRQGAGNTIYF.

The DNA for the CDR3 is TGTGCCAGCAGCGGGGGGCGGGGCTACACCTTC. This sequence encodes CASSGGRGYTF. J is TRBJ1-2 and V is TRBV28; a possible D gene is TRBD1 (6 bases). The V end lost 6 bases, the J end lost 8 bases, and 10 bases lay between the germline ends. Germline-derived CDR1 and CDR2 are MDHEN and SYDVKM. The CDR3 loop spans 11 amino acids.

This sequence joins TRBV5-8 and TRBJ1-4; D may be TRBD1 (5 bases). Germline loops: CDR1 SGHTS, CDR2 YDEGEE. CDR3 length equals 16 residues. Trimming took 0 bases from V and 2 from J, leaving 11 bases between them. In DNA, the CDR3 is TGTGCCAGCAGCTTGGGGCAGCCAGGGACTAATGAAAAACTGTTTTTT. This gives the protein CASSLGQPGTNEKLFF.

The chain couples TRBV9 to TRBJ2-2, with D possibly matching TRBD2 (6 bases). The CDR3 contains 16 residues. V lost 4 bases to trimming and J lost 0 bases, with 13 bases between them. Germline V lookup: CDR1 SGDLS, CDR2 YYNGEE. This CDR3 reads CASSPLGRSNTGELFF. The CDR3 DNA reads as TGTGCCAGCAGCCCACTCGGGAGATCGAACACCGGGGAGCTGTTTTTT. The variable domain in full, with the rest retrieved from reference TRBV9 and TRBJ2-2, is DSGVTQTPKHLITATGQRVTLRCSPRSGDLSVYWYQQSLDQGLQFLIQYYNGEERAKGNILERFSAQQFPDLHSELNLSSLELGDSALYFCASSPLGRSNTGELFFGEGSRLTVL.

The V gene is TRBV6-2 or TRBV6-3, the J gene TRBJ1-1; 8 bases agree with TRBD1. Germline V lookup: CDR1 MNHEY, CDR2 SVGEGT. This CDR3 has 15 amino acids. J was trimmed by 2 bases and V by 5 bases; bases with no gene match: 7. As DNA, the CDR3 is TGTGCCAGCAGTACGGACAGGGAATACAACACTGAAGCTTTCTTT. Translated: CASSTDREYNTEAFF.

In DNA, the CDR3 is TGTGCCAGCAGCCAAGATTCCTCGGCTAGCGGGAGTCGGGGCGCAGATACGCAGTATTTT. Translation: CASSQDSSASGSRGADTQYF. The gene calls are TRBV4-2 and TRBJ2-3; 10 bases fit TRBD2. The CDR3 has 20 amino acids. V was clipped by 0 bases and J by 4 bases; unmatched bases: 16. Germline CDR1 LGHNA, CDR2 YNFKEQ.

This clone was picked up one time. This sequence joins TRBV30 and TRBJ2-3, with TRBD2 identical over 8 bases. Unmatched junction bases numbered 6, after V lost 3 bases and J lost 1 base. CDR1 is GTSNPN and CDR2 is SVGIG in the germline V gene (reference sequence). CDR3 length: 15 amino acids. CDR3 loop: CAWSPSGSGTDTQYF. DNA for the CDR3: TGTGCCTGGAGCCCGAGCGGGAGTGGCACAGATACGCAGTATTTT.

The sample holds one count of this clone. This chain connects TRBV5-1 to TRBJ1-4; a possible D gene is TRBD1 (5 bases). Germline CDR1 SGHRS, CDR2 YFSETQ. The CDR3 has 13 residues. V was clipped by 5 bases and J by 4 bases, with 9 bases between them. Here the CDR3 DNA reads TGCGCCAGCAGGGACATGGGTAATGAAAAACTGTTTTTT. This codes for CASRDMGNEKLFF.

This chain connects TRBV30 to TRBJ1-2; a weak D match, TRBD1 (6 bases). CDR1 is GTSNPN and CDR2 is SVGIG in the germline V gene (reference sequence). CDR3 size: 14 residues. Trimming took 4 bases from V and 8 from J, leaving 20 bases between them. The DNA for the CDR3 is TGTGCCTGGATGGGGGTCAGGGGAATTGGAGGCTACACCTTC. Its protein product is CAWMGVRGIGGYTF. The full variable domain, with the rest looked up from reference TRBV30 and TRBJ1-2, is SQTIHQWPATLVQPVGSPLSLECTVEGTSNPNLYWYRQAAGRGLQLLFYSVGIGQISSEVPQNLSASRPQDRQFILSSKKLLLSDSGFYLCAWMGVRGIGGYTFGSGTRLTVV.

This clone appeared a single time. The J gene is TRBJ1-4, the V gene TRBV24-1; TRBD1 might be the D (5 bases). V was cut by 3 bases and J by 4 bases, with 11 bases left in between. CDR1 and CDR2 (germline): KGHDR, SFDVKD. This CDR3 contains 15 residues. CDR3: CATSDGRGYNEKLFF. DNA for the CDR3: TGTGCCACCAGTGATGGTAGGGGCTATAATGAAAAACTGTTTTTT.

The chain links TRBV29-1 to TRBJ2-7, with D possibly TRBD2 on 6 matching bases. Trimming took 4 bases from V and 5 from J, leaving 15 bases between them. The V gene's germline CDR1 is SQVTM and CDR2 ANQGSEA. This CDR3 has 13 residues. The CDR3 DNA reads TGCAGCGTTGTCCCTAGCGTAGGACACGAGCAGTACTTC. Its protein product is CSVVPSVGHEQYF.

The V gene is TRBV2, the J gene TRBJ1-5; unclear D gene. Germline CDR1 and CDR2: SNHLY and FYNNEI. The CDR3 runs to 16 residues. Trimming took off 6 bases at V and 7 bases at J, with 22 bases between the two ends. The CDR3 DNA follows: TGTGCCAGCAGCCGAACCAAGACGGGCTCGGGGCAGCCCCAGCATTTT. Its translation: CASSRTKTGSGQPQHF.

The gene calls are TRBV3-1 (or the pseudogene TRBV3-2) and TRBJ2-7; TRBD1 might be the D (6 bases). CDR1 is LGHDT and CDR2 is YNNKEL in the germline V gene (reference sequence). V lost 1 base and J lost 6, with 7 bases in between. This CDR3 is built from 12 residues. The CDR3 DNA follows: TGTGCCAGCAGCCAAGCAGGGGCCGAGCAGTACTTC. Translating it yields CASSQAGAEQYF.

The chain combines TRBV19 with TRBJ1-1; 7 nucleotides align to TRBD1. V lost 5 bases, J lost 1 base, and 7 bases stayed unmatched. Germline CDR1 LNHDA, CDR2 SQIVND (reference sequence). The CDR3 has 15 residues. The CDR3 protein is CASSATGTENTEAFF. The DNA of the CDR3 is TGTGCCAGTAGTGCGACCGGGACAGAGAACACTGAAGCTTTCTTT.

The gene calls are TRBV6-5 and TRBJ1-2, with D possibly being TRBD1 (5 bases). V dropped 8 bases and J dropped 4 bases, with 17 bases sitting between them. CDR1 and CDR2 (germline): MNHEY, SVGAGI. The CDR3 loop spans 14 amino acids. CDR3 sequence reads: CASGGGGEGYGYTF. CDR3 DNA: TGTGCCAGCGGCGGTGGGGGGGAGGGCTATGGCTACACCTTC.